This TCR beta chain was obtained from a study of identical twins. This CDR3 comprises 13 residues. The J segment lost 5 bases and the V segment lost 5 bases, leaving 5 bases of the junction unmatched. MiXCR was run by TCRdb on the 5' RACE reads, yielding one entry per CDR3 protein. In the table there are roughly 540,000 distinct CDR3 sequences, 20% to 25% of which are singletons. In addition, the sample was reused for a study of T cells expressing NK-cell markers.

Sequenced material: CD4+ T cells sorted from blood. This rearrangement joins TRBV12-3 or TRBV12-4 to TRBJ2-5, with 7 bases matching TRBD1. This receptor was obtained from a young woman in good health. The CDR3 sequence is CASSLGQDETQYF. In DNA, the CDR3 is TGTGCCAGCAGTCTTGGACAGGACGAGACCCAGTACTTC.